The clone carrying this T cell receptor (beta chain) was recorded only once. Antigen unknown. The data derive from a study of cytomegalovirus exposure and HLA in healthy donors. Study context: Caucasian-associated ancestry cluster membership applied to under 85% of around 400 genotyped donors. Findings of the study overall: A later analysis linked a missense variant in DCLRE1C to the trimming of TCR beta V and J genes.

This PCR relied on a set of 60 Vbeta primers and 13 Jbeta primers. Libraries were prepared by immunoSEQ multiplex PCR; TCRdb keeps only in-frame clonotypes and omits some of them. The table includes 90,000 to 110,000 clones, around 74% detected once. Donors likely had unrecorded immune exposures despite being nominally healthy when sampled. The CDR3 sequence is 16 residues long. The ends lost 3 bases at V and 0 bases at J; junction bases unmatched: 5. The germline V gene has CDR1 SGHNT and CDR2 YYREEE (reference sequence). The sequence was obtained from a man aged 40-49 years in good health and CMV-seronegative. This chain connects TRBV5-4 to TRBJ2-2; 7 bases agree with TRBD1. The sample consisted of PBMCs. CDR3 DNA sequence: TGTGCCAGCAGCTCCCGGACAGGCGCGAACACCGGGGAGCTGTTTTTT. This gives the protein CASSSRTGANTGELFF.